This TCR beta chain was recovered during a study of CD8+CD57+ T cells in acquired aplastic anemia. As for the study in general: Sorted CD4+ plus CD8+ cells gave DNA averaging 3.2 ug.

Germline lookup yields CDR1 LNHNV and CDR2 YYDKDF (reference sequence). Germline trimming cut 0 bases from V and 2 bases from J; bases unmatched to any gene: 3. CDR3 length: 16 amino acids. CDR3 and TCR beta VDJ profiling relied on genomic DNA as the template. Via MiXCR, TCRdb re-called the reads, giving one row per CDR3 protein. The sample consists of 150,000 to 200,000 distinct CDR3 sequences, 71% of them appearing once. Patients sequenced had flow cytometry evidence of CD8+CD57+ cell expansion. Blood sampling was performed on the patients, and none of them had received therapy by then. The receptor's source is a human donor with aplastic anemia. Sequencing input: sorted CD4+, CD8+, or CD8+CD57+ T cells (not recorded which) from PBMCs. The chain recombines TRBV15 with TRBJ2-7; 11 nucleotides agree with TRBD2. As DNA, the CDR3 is TGTGCCACCAGCAGAGAAACTAGCGGGGGAGCCTACGAGCAGTACTTC. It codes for CATSRETSGGAYEQYF.